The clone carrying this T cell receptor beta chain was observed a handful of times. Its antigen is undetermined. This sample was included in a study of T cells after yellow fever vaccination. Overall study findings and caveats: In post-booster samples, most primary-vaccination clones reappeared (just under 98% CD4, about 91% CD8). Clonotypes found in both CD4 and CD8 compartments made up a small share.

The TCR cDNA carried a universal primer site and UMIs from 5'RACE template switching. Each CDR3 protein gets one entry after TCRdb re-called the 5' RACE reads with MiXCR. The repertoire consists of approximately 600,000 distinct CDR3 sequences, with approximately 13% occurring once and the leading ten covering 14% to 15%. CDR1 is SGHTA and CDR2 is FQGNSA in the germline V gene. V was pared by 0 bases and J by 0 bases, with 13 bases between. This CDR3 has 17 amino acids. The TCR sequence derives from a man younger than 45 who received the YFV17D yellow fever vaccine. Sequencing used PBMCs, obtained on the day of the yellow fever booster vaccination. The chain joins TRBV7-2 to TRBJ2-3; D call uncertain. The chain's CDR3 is CASSLAPRPTSTDTQYF. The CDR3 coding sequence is TGTGCCAGCAGCTTAGCCCCCCGGCCTACTAGCACAGATACGCAGTATTTT.